What follows describes a single TCR beta chain. The antigen is not known. The germline V gene encodes CDR1 SQVTM and CDR2 ANQGSEA. There are 13 residues in the CDR3. Trimming at V came to 4 bases and at J to 2 bases, leaving 4 bases not matched to a gene. This entry is derived from a study of T cells in Graves' hyperthyroidism and ophthalmopathy. Study outcomes and limitations: Ophthalmopathy cases were set apart from stable hyperthyroidism by a 13 V-J model. Most clonotypes expanded in thyroid above 0.001 were likewise present in blood. It was a median approximately 7.1 months before onset that the model predicted ophthalmopathy.

PBMCs came from 9 to 10 ml fresh peripheral blood. There were TCR beta CDR3 regions amplified from RNA transcripts. In the first-round RT-PCR of the TCR CDR3, the HTBI primer set was used. TCRdb redid the calling of the multiplex PCR reads with MiXCR, one entry per CDR3 protein. The table has about half a million distinct CDR3 sequences, roughly 22% seen once. The chain links TRBV29-1 to TRBJ2-7; TRBD1 aligns across 8 bases. The clonotype originates from a woman aged 65 to 85 with Graves' ophthalmopathy. The specimen was blood. CDR3: CSVVLDRAYEQYF. For the CDR3, the DNA is TGCAGCGTTGTGCTGGACAGGGCCTACGAGCAGTACTTC.